This record covers a single TCR beta chain. This specimen belongs to a study of T cell changes during pregnancy in multiple sclerosis. Clones were read by immunoSEQ multiplex PCR, and TCRdb kept only the in-frame ones, dropping some. The sample carries some 120,000 clones, 93% recorded once. The origin of this receptor is a female donor with multiple sclerosis, enrolled in a pregnancy study. The sequences come from peripheral blood, collected before pregnancy.

The CDR3 here is CASRVGGNTEAFF. The DNA of the CDR3 is TGTGCCAGCAGGGTGGGAGGGAACACTGAAGCTTTCTTT. The gene calls are TRBV27 and TRBJ1-1; D is unclear. V was trimmed by 6 bases and J by 1 base, leaving 9 bases between them. Germline CDR1 MNHEY, CDR2 SMNVEV (reference sequence). The CDR3 consists of 13 residues.